This passage covers 11 T cell receptor beta chains from one sample sequenced in a study of cytomegalovirus exposure and HLA in healthy donors (dated by TCRdb to 2016 to 2017). The method behind the library was the immunoSEQ multiplex PCR assay. For the multiplex PCR, a mixture combining 60 forward primers for TCR Vbeta segments and 13 reverse primers for TCR Jbeta segments was used. As stored in TCRdb, this immuneACCESS dataset retains in-frame rearrangements with V and J assigned. A fraction of the clones does not appear; measured against another copy, unresolved V genes explain less than half of the discrepancy, and the remainder lacks a known reason. Present in this sample are about 99,000 clones, 76% of which were seen just once. The top ten clones comprise roughly 5.4% of the sample. Sequencing was performed on PBMCs. These receptors came from a woman younger than 35 in good health and CMV-seropositive.

The gene calls are TRBV6-1 and TRBJ1-1, with D possibly being TRBD1 (5 bases). In germline, CDR1 is MNHNS, CDR2 SASEGT. The CDR3 runs 13 residues. The V gene lost 2 bases and the J gene lost 2 bases, with 6 bases spanning the gap. CDR3 amino acids: CASSEQGNTEAFF. The CDR3 coding sequence is TGTGCCAGCAGTGAACAGGGCAACACTGAAGCTTTCTTT.

Comments on this clone: It is likely a read error, because the conserved phenylalanine at the end of the CDR3 is missing. The DNA is left out, because the CDR3 cannot be placed on it with certainty; the CDR3 is given as TCRdb lists it. V and J are TRBV25-1 and TRBJ1-1; TRBD1, the table's D call, was not compared with the DNA. Germline CDR1 reads MGHDK; CDR2 reads SYGVNS. The CDR3 sequence runs 17 residues, both termini included. The CDR3 loop reads CASSNPGQGDLNTEALV.

The chain carries TRBV7-6 and TRBJ2-3; possible D gene TRBD1, 5 bases. Looked up from germline, CDR1 is SGHVS and CDR2 is FNYEAQ. V was cut by 0 bases and J by 5 bases, with 6 bases left in between. The CDR3 is 13 residues long. CDR3 sequence: CASSLAQGDTQYF. CDR3 nucleotide sequence: TGTGCCAGCAGCTTAGCGCAGGGAGATACGCAGTATTTT.

The chain combines TRBV29-1 with TRBJ2-3; TRBD2 matches at 15 bases. Germline CDR1 and CDR2: SQVTM and ANQGSEA. CDR3 length: 16 residues. The ends lost 2 bases at V and 6 bases at J; junction bases unmatched: 6. The CDR3 protein is CSVEFGLAGGSDTQYF. For the CDR3, the DNA is TGCAGCGTTGAATTCGGACTAGCGGGAGGGTCCGATACGCAGTATTTT.

The chain recombines TRBV4-1 with TRBJ1-2; unclear D gene. Germline assignment: CDR1 MGHRA and CDR2 YSYEKL. V was cut by 1 base and J by 4 bases, with 16 bases left in between. The length of the CDR3 is 16 residues. This CDR3 reads CASSQAVGQSAYGYTF. The CDR3 DNA follows: TGCGCCAGCAGCCAAGCAGTGGGCCAATCGGCCTATGGCTACACCTTC.

The gene calls are TRBV14 and TRBJ1-2; 9 bases are a match to TRBD1. CDR3 length: 15 residues. Germline CDR1 reads SGHDN; CDR2 reads FVKESK. J lost 5 bases, V lost 1 base, and 5 bases had no gene match. CDR3 in amino acids: CASSQAGTGQYGYTF. The DNA for the CDR3 is TGTGCCAGCAGCCAAGCCGGGACAGGGCAGTATGGCTACACCTTC. The whole variable domain, remainder taken from reference TRBV14 and TRBJ1-2, is EAGVTQFPSHSVIEKGQTVTLRCDPISGHDNLYWYRRVMGKEIKFLLHFVKESKQDESGMPNNRFLAERTGGTYSTLKVQPAELEDSGVYFCASSQAGTGQYGYTFGSGTRLTVV.

This clone was observed once. The DNA for the CDR3 is TGTGCCATCAGTGACCCTAGGACAGGGGAAATGGGAGGTCATCAGCCCCAGCATTTT. As protein: CAISDPRTGEMGGHQPQHF. The gene calls are TRBV10-3 and TRBJ1-5; 9 bases agree with TRBD1. V was clipped by 3 bases and J by 5 bases; unmatched bases: 17. The CDR3 totals 19 residues. CDR1 and CDR2 (germline): ENHRY, SYGVKD.

The chain employs TRBV20-1 and TRBJ1-1; D ambiguous. V lost 4 bases and J 2 bases, leaving 5 bases between the germline ends. This CDR3 region has 11 residues. The germline V gene has CDR1 DFQATT and CDR2 SNEGSKA (reference sequence). CDR3 residues: CSANFNTEAFF. DNA of the CDR3: TGCAGTGCTAACTTTAACACTGAAGCTTTCTTT.

This chain uses TRBV30 with TRBJ2-5; possible D gene TRBD2, 6 bases. The V and J ends lost 5 bases and 2 bases respectively, with 15 bases between them. The CDR3 has 14 amino acids. The germline V gene has CDR1 GTSNPN and CDR2 SVGIG (reference sequence). CDR3 DNA sequence: TGTGCCTGGGGACCTAACGGGAGTCAAGAGACCCAGTACTTC. This encodes CAWGPNGSQETQYF.

This clone was recorded a few times. This rearrangement joins TRBV6-5 to TRBJ2-1; 9 nucleotides match TRBD1. CDR3 length equals 15 residues. CDR1 is MNHEY and CDR2 is SVGAGI in the germline V gene. V gave up 6 bases and J gave up 3 bases; unmatched junction bases: 6. The CDR3: CASRGDREGYNEQFF. The CDR3 DNA follows: TGTGCCAGCAGGGGGGACAGGGAAGGCTACAATGAGCAGTTCTTC.

The chain combines TRBV28 with TRBJ2-3; 9 bases match TRBD2. This CDR3 has 14 residues. Germline CDR1 reads MDHEN; CDR2 reads SYDVKM. Trimming removed 5 bases from V and 3 bases from J; junction bases left unmatched: 3. DNA of the CDR3: TGTGCCAGCAGTATCACTAGCGGGACAGATACGCAGTATTTT. This encodes CASSITSGTDTQYF.